The present entry profiles one T cell receptor (beta chain) with its context. This clone was detected only a few times. What antigen it recognizes has not been identified. Base qualities are not recorded, but no much larger clone differs from it by a single base. The library was made by the immunoSEQ multiplex PCR assay. For the multiplex PCR, a mixture combining 60 forward primers for TCR Vbeta segments and 13 reverse primers for TCR Jbeta segments was used. The CDR3 region of rearranged TCR beta genes was amplified from genomic DNA by a multiplex PCR assay. On the Illumina HiSeq System, the amplified TCR beta libraries were sequenced as 87-base-pair reads. As for how the authors treated the data: A later analysis counted about 80 million unique TCR beta chains across the 650 to 800 repertoires, and roughly 9.9 million of these chains were shared by at least two donors. A nearest-neighbor algorithm error-corrected the raw reads and collapsed the reads into unique sequences, merging closely related sequences to remove PCR and sequencing errors. CDR3 sequences were aligned to IMGT reference sequences to assign V, D and J gene segments. For a sequence to be retained, a match of at least six nucleotides to both a V gene segment and a J gene segment was required. Rearrangements were classified as productive when the CDR3 lacked stop codons and remained in frame with V and J, and all other rearrangements were classified as non-productive. CDR3 was defined according to IMGT convention as the region running from the second conserved V-encoded cysteine to the conserved J-encoded phenylalanine. Sequences without an unambiguous match to a single V gene segment were excluded from the earlier analysis of about 600 of the donors. In an earlier analysis of approximately 500 of the donors, a V segment was called functional when productive rearrangements were above 56.7%, and segregating when the standard deviation between donors exceeded 5%. A statistical classification framework was built to diagnose cytomegalovirus status from the catalog of TCR beta chain sequences. V and J gene assignment, in a later analysis, came from comparing TCR nucleotide sequences with IMGT/GENE-DB human TR gene sequences. Using the TCRdist pipeline, a later analysis assigned CDR3 sequences along with most-parsimonious VDJ recombination scenarios. In a later analysis, each TCR beta chain was defined by its CDR3 amino acid sequence together with its V-gene family, and reads lacking a unique V-gene family were excluded. A later analysis removed roughly 590 highly shared, low-generation-probability nucleotide sequences to deal with suspected cross-contamination and a sequencing artifact. In a later analysis, a clonal expansion index was calculated for each public chain from normalized within-repertoire ranks of inferred template counts. In a later analysis, generation probabilities were computed with a VDJ recombination model fitted to out-of-frame rearrangements, and the resulting probabilities were checked against IGoR. In a later analysis, hypergeometric tests were used to score TCR-TCR, TCR-HLA and TCR-CMV co-occurrence, with a repertoire-size bias correction applied to TCR pairs. A later analysis estimated false discovery rates by permuting HLA or CMV assignments 20 times. In a later analysis, co-occurring TCRs were grouped with DBSCAN, and TCRdist sequence similarity was added when clustering was performed within HLA-allele-positive subsets. Repertoires with fewer than 30,000 or more than 120,000 public chains were left out of co-occurrence clustering, as were several repertoires with anomalous nucleotide sharing. Entries here come from immuneACCESS through TCRdb and include only in-frame sequences with V and J called. Some clones fail to appear in such tables; in the studies checked, an unresolved V gene covers under half of the shortfall, and the cause of the remainder is unknown. V, J and clone size are taken as reported in that table, and D and trimming were inferred from the DNA itself. The table for this sample lists some 190,000 clones; under 9.5% of them were counted only once. Jointly, the top ten make up 1% to 1.5% of the sample.

The sample is drawn from a study of cytomegalovirus exposure and HLA in healthy donors (dated by TCRdb to about 2017). In the study overall: According to an earlier analysis of a few hundred of the donors, about 179 million T cells yielded roughly 100 million unique TCR beta sequences and around 300 Gb of sequence data. An early release that covered about 600 HLA-typed donors contained approximately 300 gigabases of sequencing data and tens of millions of unique TCR sequences. Among the roughly 410 genotyped donors, approximately 82% belonged to the genetic ancestry cluster associated with self-reported Caucasian donors. The aim of the study was to test whether cataloging public T cell receptors could identify signatures of past pathogen exposure. The T cell repertoires of under 750 subjects were profiled by immunosequencing and related to cytomegalovirus serostatus. Along with the 666-subject first cohort, a separate validation cohort of over a hundred different subjects was used. To predict cytomegalovirus infection status, the study combined high-throughput TCR immunosequencing, statistical association of individual TCRs with disease status, and machine learning. A later analysis re-analyzed previously published TCR beta repertoires from 500 to 700 donors and added high-resolution HLA genotyping to study TCR occurrence patterns. In the later analysis, no new phenotypic data were used to find candidate immune exposures; instead, reliance was placed on TCR beta sequences and their occurrence across donors. To decide whether each TCR beta V gene segment behaved as functional or pseudogenic, an earlier analysis of fewer than 750 of the donors relied on high-throughput TCR beta sequencing. Donor age, sex, ethnicity and CMV serostatus were compiled alongside the repertoire data. A later genetic analysis took genome-wide SNP genotypes for about 55% of the roughly 670 donors and used that subset as a discovery cohort. All discovery cohort repertoires had been generated using a single sequencing platform. HLA typing included class I and class II loci at four-digit resolution. The number of typed donors differed by locus: about 620-630 for A, B, C, DRB1 and DQB1; some 500 for DQA1; 606 for DPA1; and 400 to 480 for DPB1. Four to six DR-DQ haplotypes were handled as single units for association and clustering because linkage in the cohort was strong. Among 300 to 500 genotyped donors of the cohort, an average of about 220,000 unique TCR beta nucleotide sequences was sequenced per donor, of which about 19% were non-productive. General findings and caveats noted by the study authors: A later analysis found that HLA-associated TCR beta chains were more clonally expanded and had lower generation probabilities than equally common non-associated chains. Most CMV-associated TCR beta chains appeared to be HLA-restricted in a later analysis, and the HLA associations seemed to be driven largely by CMV exposure. While some public TCRs were present in many individuals, most TCR sequences turned up only very rarely across donors. A total of roughly 160 TCR beta chains were listed by the study as associated with cytomegalovirus. Because the 87-base-pair reads could not distinguish some IMGT-functional V segments, including TRBV6-2 and TRBV6-3, those segments were excluded. A further reported finding was that TCR beta sequences accurately predicted the HLA-A and HLA-B alleles for most subjects in the first cohort. In a later analysis, the rate of TCR association differed among HLA loci, with DRB1 alleles having the most associated TCRs and HLA-C alleles having the fewest. Because some donors lacked HLA typing at each locus, the association tests relied only on the typed subset. Because counts were too low, fewer than 20 rarely observed V segments, including chromosome 9 orphons, were excluded from the earlier analysis of 500 to 700 of the donors. A later analysis associated about 17,000 TCR beta sequences with specific HLA alleles at a false discovery rate of 0.05. Broadly in line with IMGT annotations, most TCR beta V segments showed up in productive rearrangements about 87% or about 30% of the time in an earlier analysis of several hundred of the donors. V-gene and J-gene trimming of TCR beta chains was associated with a missense DCLRE1C variant in a later genetic analysis, and the association was replicated in an independent cohort. Correlated functional status among segregating V segments might reflect linkage disequilibrium, but an unknown experimental factor could not be ruled out. In vitro tests confirmed that a few of the cytomegalovirus-associated TCR beta chains recognize cytomegalovirus antigens. According to a later genetic analysis, donors in an Asian-associated ancestry cluster had fewer N-insertions in productive TCRs than the approximately 710-donor mean. In both the original and validation cohorts, the classifier was reported to diagnose cytomegalovirus status with high specificity and sensitivity. Roughly uniform sequencing depth across donors was assumed in presence/absence analyses, although this assumption may not hold. The cohort was sequenced for TCR beta chains only, and without alpha or paired-chain data the features that could be detected were limited. A group of highly shared sequence variants was considered likely to be a technical artifact of the sequencing pipeline. Several of the top co-occurrence clusters appeared to be linked to parvovirus B19, influenza, CMV and Epstein-Barr virus, according to a later analysis. It was suggested by the authors that the approach could potentially be generalized to other disease states and immunological phenotypes. For the cohort, immune exposure information was limited to CMV serostatus. Assigning TCR associations to individual alleles was difficult when HLA alleles, especially DR and DQ, strongly co-occurred.

For this chain, trimming is 6 bases at the V end and 3 bases at the J end, and the number of junction bases without a gene match is 6. CDR1 and CDR2 are read off the germline V gene as SGHAT and FQNNGV. The CDR3 starts with the cysteine, ends with the phenylalanine, and has 15 residues. The only DNA kept is the CDR3, 45 bases in frame from the first base. The cohort comprised some 680 healthy bone marrow donors. At the time of sampling, every cohort member was nominally healthy, though immune exposures that went unrecorded were likely present. The donor tested CMV seropositive, placing the donor among the 250 to 350 seropositive members of the cohort. A peripheral blood sample was collected from each donor, and TCR beta sequencing was performed on peripheral blood mononuclear cells. Genomic DNA extraction from the blood cell samples was performed with the Qiagen DNeasy Blood Extraction Kit.

Sequencing used PBMCs. The source is a woman aged 25 to 45 in good health and CMV-seropositive. The chain links TRBV11-2 with TRBJ2-7; 12 nucleotides in the junction match TRBD2. At the DNA level, the sequence is TGTGCCAGCAGGGCCGGGACTAGCGGGTTCTACGAGCAGTACTTC. It codes for CASRAGTSGFYEQYF.